The clone carrying this T cell receptor beta chain has a handful of counts. In the study's own analysis: Amplified reference gene primers provided the basis for estimating nucleated cell counts. Some clones are missing from TCRdb's copy, which holds only in-frame ones; the method was immunoSEQ multiplex PCR. For V, J and clone size, that table is used; D and trimming come from the DNA. The sample lists around 150,000 clones, roughly 80% occurring once. The entry originates in a study of blood T cell repertoires in COVID-19. As for the study in general: COVID-19 samples, acute and convalescent, were from the United States, Italy and Spain. Sample material is recorded as cDNA or gDNA derived from T cells, B-cell-depleted T cells, or PBMCs.

Enrollment of patients from Seattle took place during active infection, with longitudinal follow-up. The source of this sequence is a woman in her thirties or forties with COVID-19, enrolled during active disease. The specimen was peripheral blood.

This CDR3 is CASSSQGAGLTEAFF. The CDR3 DNA is TGTGCCAGCAGCAGTCAGGGGGCCGGGTTGACTGAAGCTTTCTTT. The chain links TRBV6-5 to TRBJ1-1; 8 positions match TRBD1. Losses at the gene ends were 6 bases for V and 5 bases for J; bases not matched to a gene: 11. CDR3 length: 15 residues. CDR1 is MNHEY and CDR2 is SVGAGI in the germline V gene.